One sample yielded the 32 T cell receptor beta chains listed below, sequenced in a study of vaccination and CD4 T cells after COVID-19 (dated by TCRdb to 2021 to 2024). No antigens are known for them. The library was obtained by PCR. The sample was run on an Illumina iSeq 100. TCR sequencing of DNA from cultured CD4+ T cells used the Oncomine TCR Beta short-read assay at the Johns Hopkins FTIC core. Through fastp at Q25 and MiXCR, TCRdb rebuilt clones from the public reads, retaining in-frame beta chains. Here each entry gathers all rows of one CDR3 protein and keeps the most common genes and DNA. Across this sample there are 7,000 or so distinct CDR3 sequences, with roughly 30% seen only once. The top ten constitute around 19% of the sample. This sample's treatment or condition label indicates: approximately 9-day PBMC culture with coronavirus spike peptide pools or control peptides (ViraFEST assay). CD4+ T cells from unexposed donors were collected before the COVID-19 pandemic (2011-2018).

Source material: CD4+ T cells from blood, cultured in vitro. The receptor set was obtained from a human donor in good health.

This clonotype appeared a few times. The rearrangement uses TRBV21-1 and TRBJ2-5; TRBD2, the D gene given by the table, was not confirmed from the DNA. TRBV21-1 is a documented pseudogene. The CDR3 length is 16 residues. The CDR3 coding sequence is TGTGCCAGCAGCAAAGAACAGCGGGAGGGCCGAGTGGACCAGTACTTC. This sequence encodes CASSKEQREGRVDQYF.

Only a few counts were recorded for this clonotype. V and J are TRBV30 and TRBJ1-2; D ambiguous. Germline V gene sequence: CDR1 GTSNPN, CDR2 SVGIG (reference sequence). V was clipped by 3 bases and J by 1 base, with 6 bases between them. CDR3 length: 12 amino acids. CDR3 protein: CAWSLGNYGYTF. The CDR3 nucleotides read TGTGCCTGGAGCCTGGGTAACTATGGCTACACCTTC.

V is TRBV7-6 and J is TRBJ1-5; D gene ambiguous. The CDR3 is 13 amino acids. Trimming cost V 0 bases and J 4 bases, with 4 bases left between them. Germline V gene lookup returns CDR1 SGHVS and CDR2 FNYEAQ. CDR3 nucleotides: TGTGCCAGCAGCTTAGCCCAAAATCAGCCCCAGCATTTT. This translates into CASSLAQNQPQHF.

DNA for the CDR3: TGTGCCAGCAGCACCGGGATGAACACTGAAGCTTTCTTT. Encoded protein: CASSTGMNTEAFF. The rearrangement links TRBV7-9 to TRBJ1-1; D unresolved. The CDR3 totals 13 residues. Trimming shortened V by 5 bases and J by 0 bases, and 7 bases separated the two germline ends. Looked up from germline, CDR1 is SEHNR and CDR2 is FQNEAQ (reference sequence).

The chain employs TRBV5-5 and TRBJ1-6, with D unclear. The CDR3 consists of 14 residues. V gave up 1 base and J gave up 5 bases, with 7 bases separating them. The germline CDR1 and CDR2 sequences are SGHKS and YYEKEE (reference sequence). The CDR3 loop reads CASSLFRNNSPLHF. CDR3 nucleotides: TGTGCCAGCAGCTTGTTCCGGAATAATTCACCCCTCCACTTT. The variable domain in full, completed from reference TRBV5-5 and TRBJ1-6, reads DAGVTQSPTHLIKTRGQQVTLRCSPISGHKSVSWYQQVLGQGPQFIFQYYEKEERGRGNFPDRFSARQFPNYSSELNVNALLLGDSALYLCASSLFRNNSPLHFGNGTRLTVT.

This clonotype occurred once. V gene TRBV10-3 combines with J gene TRBJ2-7, with TRBD1 identical over 9 bases. CDR1 ENHRY and CDR2 SYGVKD come from the germline V gene. Trimming took 9 bases from V and 5 from J; bases not matched to a gene: 5. This CDR3 has 12 amino acids. The CDR3 DNA is TGTGCCATACAGGGGGCTGAGAACGAGCAGTACTTC. Translated, it gives CAIQGAENEQYF.

The chain couples TRBV20-1 to TRBJ2-7, with 11 nucleotides matching TRBD1. Germline V lookup: CDR1 DFQATT, CDR2 SNEGSKA (reference sequence). Trimming removed 3 bases from V and 0 bases from J; junction bases left unmatched: 4. This CDR3 has 15 amino acids. The CDR3 loop is CSARGTGGFSYEQYF. CDR3 nucleotides: TGCAGTGCTAGGGGGACAGGGGGTTTCTCCTACGAGCAGTACTTC.

This clonotype came up a few times. The J gene is TRBJ2-7, the V gene TRBV20-1; no clear D gene. V was shortened by 3 bases and J by 5 bases, with 11 bases between the two germline ends. Germline-derived CDR1 and CDR2 are DFQATT and SNEGSKA (reference sequence). The CDR3 runs to 12 residues. The CDR3 nucleotides read TGCAGTGCTAGCTTGCCTGGGAACGAGCAGTACTTC. Protein sequence: CSASLPGNEQYF.

The chain recombines TRBV11-2 with TRBJ2-5; no reliable D call. The CDR3 contains 11 residues. V was pared by 1 base and J by 4 bases, with 1 base between. In germline, CDR1 is SGHAT, CDR2 FQNNGV. The CDR3 region is CASSLVETQYF. In DNA, the CDR3 is TGTGCCAGCAGCTTAGTAGAGACCCAGTACTTC.

In its sample, this clonotype is medium-sized (0.01 to 0.1%). The chain uses TRBV7-2 and TRBJ2-3; no clear D gene. The CDR3 is 15 residues long. Germline CDR1 reads SGHTA; CDR2 reads FQGNSA. V lost 1 base and J lost 1, with 9 bases in between. The CDR3 region is CASSLERVGTDTQYF. The CDR3 DNA is TGTGCCAGCAGCTTAGAACGGGTCGGCACAGATACGCAGTATTTT.

The V and J genes are TRBV9 and TRBJ2-5; the D gene is possibly TRBD2 (6 bases). The CDR3 runs to 15 residues. Germline lookup yields CDR1 SGDLS and CDR2 YYNGEE. Trimming took off 2 bases at V and 3 bases at J, with 14 bases between the two ends. CDR3: CASSVGLTGEETQYF. The CDR3 DNA reads TGTGCCAGCAGCGTCGGCTTGACGGGGGAAGAGACCCAGTACTTC. Variable domain in full (rest from reference TRBV9 and TRBJ2-5): DSGVTQTPKHLITATGQRVTLRCSPRSGDLSVYWYQQSLDQGLQFLIQYYNGEERAKGNILERFSAQQFPDLHSELNLSSLELGDSALYFCASSVGLTGEETQYFGPGTRLLVL.

The chain carries TRBV12-3 or TRBV12-4 and TRBJ1-6, with D possibly matching TRBD1 (6 bases). This CDR3 is 20 amino acids long. V dropped 4 bases and J dropped 0 bases, with 22 bases sitting between them. Here the CDR3 reads CASSSKFFRQASSYNSPLHF. The CDR3 region has the DNA TGTGCCAGCAGTTCGAAGTTCTTCCGACAGGCGAGCTCCTATAATTCACCCCTCCACTTT.

This clonotype occurred a few times. The chain is built from TRBV19 and TRBJ2-5, with D perhaps TRBD1 (6 bases). In germline, CDR1 is LNHDA, CDR2 SQIVND (reference sequence). The CDR3 length is 13 residues. With 7 bases removed from V and 2 bases from J, the gap between germline ends came to 11 bases. CDR3 loop: CASTGTRQETQYF. The CDR3 bases are TGTGCCAGTACCGGGACACGTCAAGAGACCCAGTACTTC.

The chain joins TRBV20-1 to TRBJ2-3; TRBD1 matches 7 bases. The CDR3 spans 12 residues. V dropped 5 bases and J dropped 4; count of bases not matched to a gene: 3. CDR1 DFQATT and CDR2 SNEGSKA come from the germline V gene (reference sequence). CDR3 bases: TGCAGTGCTGGGCAGGGGGCAGATACGCAGTATTTT. It codes for CSAGQGADTQYF.

This chain links TRBV12-3 or TRBV12-4 with TRBJ2-7; D unclear. The CDR3 contains 16 residues. V dropped 5 bases and J dropped 3 bases, with 20 bases sitting between them. The CDR3 region has the DNA TGTGCCAGCAGTGCCGCCTCGGACCTACTACACTACGAGCAGTACTTC. Residues: CASSAASDLLHYEQYF.

This clonotype has a handful of counts. V and J are TRBV20-1 and TRBJ1-2; 9 bases match TRBD1. The CDR3 is 13 amino acids. CDR1 DFQATT and CDR2 SNEGSKA come from the germline V gene (reference sequence). V lost 5 bases, J lost 4 bases, and 5 bases stayed unmatched. The CDR3 region has the DNA TGCAGTGCTGGGACAGGGCTTAGCTATGGCTACACCTTC. Its translation is CSAGTGLSYGYTF.

This sequence joins TRBV7-9 and TRBJ2-3, with D possibly being TRBD1 (6 bases). V was shortened by 4 bases and J by 6 bases, with 14 bases between the two germline ends. The CDR3 is 14 amino acids. Germline V gene data show CDR1 as SEHNR and CDR2 as FQNEAQ (reference sequence). CDR3 DNA: TGTGCCAGCAGCTCTCAGGGGTTGAGCGATACGCAGTATTTT. Translating gives CASSSQGLSDTQYF.

This chain joins TRBV6-2 or TRBV6-3 and TRBJ2-7; D is unclear. The V end lost 7 bases, the J end lost 7 bases, and 17 bases lay between the germline ends. CDR1 is MNHEY and CDR2 is SVGEGT in the germline V gene. CDR3 length equals 13 residues. This chain's CDR3 is CASIPTGAGEQYF. CDR3 DNA sequence: TGTGCCAGCATCCCGACTGGCGCCGGGGAGCAGTACTTC.

This chain uses TRBV10-2 with TRBJ2-3; D might be TRBD1 (5 bases). CDR3 length equals 14 residues. Trimming removed 5 bases from V and 1 base from J, with 10 bases in between. Looked up from germline, CDR1 is WSHSY and CDR2 is SAAADI. CDR3 sequence (DNA): TGCGCCAGCAGTATACAGGCGGGCACAGATACGCAGTATTTT. Translating it yields CASSIQAGTDTQYF.

This clonotype turned up a few times. The chain employs TRBV6-1 and TRBJ1-5; D is uncertain. The CDR3 is 13 residues long. In germline, CDR1 is MNHNS, CDR2 SASEGT. Trimming pared 6 bases from V and 1 base from J, leaving 7 bases between. The DNA for the CDR3 is TGTGCCAGCAGGAGGTCGAGCAATCAGCCCCAGCATTTT. Protein product: CASRRSSNQPQHF.

The table lists this clonotype with a few counts. The chain joins TRBV15 to TRBJ2-5; 12 positions agree with TRBD1. The J segment lost 5 bases and the V segment lost 3 bases, leaving 7 bases of the junction unmatched. The CDR3 loop spans 16 amino acids. Per germline, CDR1 LNHNV and CDR2 YYDKDF (reference sequence). CDR3 residues: CATSRGDRGLGETQYF. The CDR3 nucleotides are TGTGCCACCAGCAGGGGGGACAGGGGGCTTGGGGAGACCCAGTACTTC.

The chain has TRBV10-1 and TRBJ2-7; no clear D. The V end was cut by 3 bases, the J end by 12 bases, with 21 bases between. CDR3 size: 14 residues. Germline V gene lookup returns CDR1 WNHNN and CDR2 SYGVQD (reference sequence). The CDR3 sequence: CASSDHTYSSLAYF. Written as DNA, the CDR3 is TGCGCCAGCAGTGATCACACCTATTCCTCATTGGCGTACTTC.

The chain carries TRBV7-9 and TRBJ2-3, with 10 bases aligning to TRBD2. CDR1 is SEHNR and CDR2 is FQNEAQ in the germline V gene (reference sequence). The CDR3 has 15 residues. J gave up 1 base and V 5 bases, and 3 bases lay outside the gene matches. The CDR3 sequence: CASSPGTSGTDTQYF. The DNA for the CDR3 is TGTGCCAGCAGCCCCGGGACTAGCGGCACAGATACGCAGTATTTT.

The rearrangement uses TRBV19 and TRBJ2-1, with D possibly being TRBD1 or TRBD2 (5 bases each). CDR1 and CDR2 (germline): LNHDA, SQIVND (reference sequence). CDR3 length: 16 residues. V was cut by 6 bases and J by 5 bases, with 20 bases left in between. As DNA, the CDR3 is TGTGCCAGTAGCCCTTCGGGGCGCGGCGTGCACAATGAGCAGTTCTTC. This sequence encodes CASSPSGRGVHNEQFF.

The chain combines TRBV28 with TRBJ1-2; D not certain. V dropped 2 bases and J dropped 3 bases, with 4 bases sitting between them. The CDR3 totals 12 residues. Germline values: CDR1 MDHEN, CDR2 SYDVKM. The CDR3 region is CASSLEDYGYTF. The DNA for the CDR3 is TGTGCCAGCAGTTTAGAGGACTATGGCTACACCTTC.

This clonotype has more than one count but fewer than ten. The CDR3 here is CASSLFPQSSGGYNTDTQYF. For the CDR3, the DNA is TGTGCCAGCAGCTTATTCCCCCAATCTAGCGGGGGTTATAACACAGATACGCAGTATTTT. This rearrangement joins TRBV7-6 to TRBJ2-3; 10 nucleotides line up with TRBD2. The germline gives CDR1 SGHVS, CDR2 FNYEAQ. Trimming removed 2 bases from V and 2 bases from J; junction bases left unmatched: 16. The CDR3 is made up of 20 amino acids.

This clonotype was seen only a few times. The chain is built from TRBV21-1 and TRBJ2-7; TRBD1 was called by the table and not checked on the DNA. TRBV21-1 corresponds to a pseudogene. CDR3 size: 16 residues. The CDR3 here is CASSKGGVATVNEQYF. The CDR3 DNA follows: TGTGCCAGCAGCAAAGGAGGGGTAGCGACGGTTAACGAGCAGTACTTC.

Notes on this clonotype: The junction shows a germline mismatch at one end, possibly a read error. CDR3 DNA: TGTGCCAGCAGCTTAGTTGTCTACGAGCAGCACTTC. Translating gives CASSLVVYEQHF. This sequence joins TRBV7-9 and TRBJ2-7; D remains ambiguous. Germline V gene lookup returns CDR1 SEHNR and CDR2 FQNEAQ (reference sequence). This CDR3 spans 12 amino acids.

In its sample, this clonotype was seen a few times. The chain links TRBV19 to TRBJ2-7; D not resolved. This CDR3 is 12 amino acids long. The germline gives CDR1 LNHDA, CDR2 SQIVND (reference sequence). V lost 5 bases to trimming and J lost 6 bases, with 11 bases between them. The CDR3 nucleotides are TGTGCCAGTAGTCACAAAGGCGGCGAGCAGTACTTC. Translation gives CASSHKGGEQYF.

In its sample, this clonotype was seen a few times. The gene calls are TRBV20-1 and TRBJ1-2; TRBD1 might be the D (5 bases). V was pared by 5 bases and J by 5 bases, with 21 bases between. The CDR3 contains 15 residues. Germline CDR1 is DFQATT and CDR2 is SNEGSKA (reference sequence). The CDR3 DNA sequence: TGCAGTGCTCGCGAGAGAGGGGAGTACCAATATGGCTACACCTTC. Its protein product is CSARERGEYQYGYTF.

This clonotype has a handful of counts. The rearrangement joins TRBV7-2 to TRBJ2-5; D may be TRBD2 (5 bases). The CDR3 spans 16 residues. Per the germline V gene, CDR1 is SGHTA and CDR2 is FQGNSA. The V end lost 5 bases, the J end lost 3 bases, and 19 bases lay between the germline ends. CDR3 in DNA: TGTGCCAGCAGCGCCCCACTAGGATACATTAAAGAGACCCAGTACTTC. Protein: CASSAPLGYIKETQYF.

The V and J genes are TRBV28 and TRBJ1-1, with D perhaps matching TRBD1 (6 bases). The CDR3 has 15 residues. V was trimmed by 8 bases and J by 4 bases, leaving 20 bases between them. Per the germline V gene, CDR1 is MDHEN and CDR2 is SYDVKM. The CDR3 nucleotides are TGTGCCAGCCGCGGGGGGGGCGCTTTGTTCACTGAAGCTTTCTTT. It yields the protein CASRGGGALFTEAFF.